This T cell receptor beta chain originates from a study of blood T cell repertoires in COVID-19. Those who participated ranged in age from roughly 18 to 100 years and resided in about two dozen US areas. CDR3 length: 17 amino acids. Trimming took 5 bases from V and 6 from J; bases not matched to a gene: 9. CDR1 LNHDA and CDR2 SQIVND come from the germline V gene (reference sequence). Profiled with immunoSEQ multiplex PCR; TCRdb holds only in-frame clones, not every one. The sample yields just over 300,000 clones, around 89% seen once. The receptor's source is a woman aged 18-29 years with acute COVID-19. Sample: PBMCs or T cells enriched from blood (not recorded which). This rearrangement joins TRBV19 to TRBJ2-1; TRBD2 agrees at 14 bases. In DNA, the CDR3 is TGTGCCAGTAGTTCCCAGACTAGCGGGAGGGATTTCAATGAGCAGTTCTTC. This sequence encodes CASSSQTSGRDFNEQFF.